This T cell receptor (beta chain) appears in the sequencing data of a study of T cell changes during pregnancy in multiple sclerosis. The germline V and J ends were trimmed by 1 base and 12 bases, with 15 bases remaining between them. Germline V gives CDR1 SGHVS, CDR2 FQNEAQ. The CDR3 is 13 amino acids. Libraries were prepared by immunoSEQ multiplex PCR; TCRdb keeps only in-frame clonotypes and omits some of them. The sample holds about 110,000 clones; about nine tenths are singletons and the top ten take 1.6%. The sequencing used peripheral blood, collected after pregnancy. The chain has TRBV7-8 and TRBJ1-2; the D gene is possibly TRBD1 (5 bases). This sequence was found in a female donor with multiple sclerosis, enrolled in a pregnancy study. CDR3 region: CASSLGGLAGNTF. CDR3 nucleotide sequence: TGTGCCAGCAGCTTAGGGGGTTTGGCAGGGAACACCTTC. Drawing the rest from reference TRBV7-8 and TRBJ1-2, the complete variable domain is GAGVSQSPRYKVAKRGQDVALRCDPISGHVSLFWYQQALGQGPEFLTYFQNEAQLDKSGLPSDRFFAERPEGSVSTLKIQRTQQEDSAVYLCASSLGGLAGNTFGSGTRLTVV.